Listed here is a single T cell receptor (beta chain). The antigen is not known. The source of the sample is a study of cytomegalovirus exposure and HLA in healthy donors. Broader study findings: Most TCR sequences were rare, but some public TCRs occurred in many donors. The authors enumerated over 150 TCR beta chains as linked to cytomegalovirus.

Unmatched junction bases numbered 8, after V lost 0 bases and J lost 8 bases. Germline CDR1 and CDR2: SEHNR and FQNEAQ (reference sequence). The CDR3 is 17 residues long. Profiling relied on immunoSEQ multiplex PCR, and the TCRdb table lists in-frame clones only, not all of them. The top ten clones hold under 0.45% of a sample with some 250,000 clones, around 91% of them seen once. Separation from the roughly 700-subject first cohort characterized the roughly 120-subject validation cohort, to which the donors belonged. The J gene is TRBJ2-1, the V gene TRBV7-9; 12 nucleotides agree with TRBD2. The sequence derives from a woman younger than 35 in good health and CMV-seronegative. Sequenced sample: PBMCs. The CDR3 loop reads CASSLAELAGGHDEQFF. In nucleotides, the CDR3 is TGTGCCAGCAGCTTAGCAGAGCTAGCGGGGGGGCATGATGAGCAGTTCTTC. Looking up the rest from reference TRBV7-9 and TRBJ2-1 gives the full variable domain: DTGVSQNPRHKITKRGQNVTFRCDPISEHNRLYWYRQTLGQGPEFLTYFQNEAQLEKSRLLSDRFSAERPKGSFSTLEIQRTEQGDSAMYLCASSLAELAGGHDEQFFGPGTRLTVL.